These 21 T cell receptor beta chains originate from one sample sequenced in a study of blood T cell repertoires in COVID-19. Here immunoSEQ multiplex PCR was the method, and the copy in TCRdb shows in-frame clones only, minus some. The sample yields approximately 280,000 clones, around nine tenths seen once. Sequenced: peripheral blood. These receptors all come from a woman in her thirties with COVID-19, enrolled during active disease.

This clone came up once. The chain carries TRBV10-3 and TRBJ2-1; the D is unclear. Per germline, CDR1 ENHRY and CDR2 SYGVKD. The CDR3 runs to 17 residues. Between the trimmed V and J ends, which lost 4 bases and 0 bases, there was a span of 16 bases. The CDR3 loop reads CAISVGGGSSSYNEQFF. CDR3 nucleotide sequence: TGTGCCATCAGTGTTGGTGGTGGCAGTTCCTCCTACAATGAGCAGTTCTTC.

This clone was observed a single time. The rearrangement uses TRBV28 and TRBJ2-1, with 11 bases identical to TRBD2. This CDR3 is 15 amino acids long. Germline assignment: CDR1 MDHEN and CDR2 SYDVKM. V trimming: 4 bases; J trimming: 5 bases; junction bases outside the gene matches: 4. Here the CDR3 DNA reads TGTGCCAGCAGTTCTCGACTAGCGGGAAACAATGAGCAGTTCTTC. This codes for CASSSRLAGNNEQFF.

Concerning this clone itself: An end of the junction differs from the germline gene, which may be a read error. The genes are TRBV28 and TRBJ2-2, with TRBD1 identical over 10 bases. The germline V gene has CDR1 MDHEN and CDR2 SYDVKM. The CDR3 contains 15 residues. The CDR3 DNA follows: TGTGCCGGCAGGGCCGGACAGGGGGACACCGGGGAGCTGTTTTTT. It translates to CAGRAGQGDTGELFF.

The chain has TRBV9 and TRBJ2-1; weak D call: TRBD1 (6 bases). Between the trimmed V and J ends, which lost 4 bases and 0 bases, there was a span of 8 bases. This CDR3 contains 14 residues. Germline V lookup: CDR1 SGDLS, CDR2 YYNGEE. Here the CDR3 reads CASSTQGSYNEQFF. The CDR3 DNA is TGTGCCAGCAGCACACAGGGCTCCTACAATGAGCAGTTCTTC.

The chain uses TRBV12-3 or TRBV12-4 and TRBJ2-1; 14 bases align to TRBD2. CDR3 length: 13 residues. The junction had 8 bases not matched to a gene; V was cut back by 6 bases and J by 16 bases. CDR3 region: CASSPDGTSGRFF. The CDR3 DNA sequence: TGTGCCAGCAGCCCGGATGGGACTAGCGGGAGATTCTTC.

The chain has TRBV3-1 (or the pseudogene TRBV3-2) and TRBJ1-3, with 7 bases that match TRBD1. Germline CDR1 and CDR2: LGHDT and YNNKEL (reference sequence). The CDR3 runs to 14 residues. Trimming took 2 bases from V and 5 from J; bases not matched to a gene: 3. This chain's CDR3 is CASSQRQGRNTIYF. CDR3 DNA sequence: TGTGCCAGCAGCCAACGACAGGGCCGAAACACCATATATTTT.

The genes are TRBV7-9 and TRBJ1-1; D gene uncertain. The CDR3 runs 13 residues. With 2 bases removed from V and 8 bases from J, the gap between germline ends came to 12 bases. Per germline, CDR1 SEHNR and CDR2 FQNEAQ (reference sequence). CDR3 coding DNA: TGTGCCAGCAGCTTAACTCTACCCCCGGAAGCTTTCTTT. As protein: CASSLTLPPEAFF.

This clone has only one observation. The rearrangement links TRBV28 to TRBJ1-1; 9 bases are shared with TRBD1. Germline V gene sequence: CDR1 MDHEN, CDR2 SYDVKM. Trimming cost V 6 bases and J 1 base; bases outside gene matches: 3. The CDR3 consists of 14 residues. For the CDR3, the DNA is TGTGCCAGCAGACTACAGGGGGCGAACACTGAAGCTTTCTTT. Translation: CASRLQGANTEAFF.

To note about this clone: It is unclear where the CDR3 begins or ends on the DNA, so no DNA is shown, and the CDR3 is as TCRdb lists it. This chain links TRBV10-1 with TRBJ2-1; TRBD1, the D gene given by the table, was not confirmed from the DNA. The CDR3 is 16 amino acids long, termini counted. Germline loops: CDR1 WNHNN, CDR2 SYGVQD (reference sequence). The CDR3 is CASSSSDRGPYNEQFF.

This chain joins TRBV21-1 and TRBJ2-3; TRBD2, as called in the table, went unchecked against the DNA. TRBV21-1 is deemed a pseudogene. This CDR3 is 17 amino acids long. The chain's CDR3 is CASNLAAGIQATDTQYF. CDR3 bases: TGTGCCAGCAACCTCGCGGCCGGGATTCAGGCAACAGATACGCAGTATTTT.

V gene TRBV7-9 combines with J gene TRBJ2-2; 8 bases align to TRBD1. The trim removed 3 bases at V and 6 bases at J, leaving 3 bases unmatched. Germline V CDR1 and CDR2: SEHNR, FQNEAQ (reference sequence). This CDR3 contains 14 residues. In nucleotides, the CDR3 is TGTGCCAGCAGCTTTAGGACAGGGTCCGGGGAGCTGTTTTTT. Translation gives CASSFRTGSGELFF.

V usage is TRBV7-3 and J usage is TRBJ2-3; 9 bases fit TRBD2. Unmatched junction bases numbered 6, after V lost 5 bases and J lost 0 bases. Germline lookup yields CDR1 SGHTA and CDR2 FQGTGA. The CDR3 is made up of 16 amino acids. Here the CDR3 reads CASSPLAGISTDTQYF. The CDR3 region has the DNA TGTGCCAGCAGCCCTCTAGCGGGGATTAGCACAGATACGCAGTATTTT.

The CDR3 loop reads CASSYPGQGANEQFF. The DNA of the CDR3 is TGTGCCAGCAGTTACCCGGGACAGGGGGCTAATGAGCAGTTCTTC. The chain uses TRBV6-5 and TRBJ2-1; 12 positions agree with TRBD1. Germline V gene lookup returns CDR1 MNHEY and CDR2 SVGAGI. Trimming removed 2 bases from V and 7 bases from J; junction bases left unmatched: 3. The CDR3 runs to 15 residues.

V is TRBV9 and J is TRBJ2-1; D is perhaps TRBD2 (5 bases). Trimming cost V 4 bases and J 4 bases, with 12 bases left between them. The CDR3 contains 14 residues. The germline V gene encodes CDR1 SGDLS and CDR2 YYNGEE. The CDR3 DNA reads TGTGCCAGCAGCCCCCGCGGACTTTACAATGAGCAGTTCTTC. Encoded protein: CASSPRGLYNEQFF.

CDR3 bases: TGTGCCAGTAGTATAGCTCTACCTGGGGCCAACGTCCTGACTTTC. Its protein is CASSIALPGANVLTF. This sequence joins TRBV19 and TRBJ2-6; D not certain. The CDR3 totals 15 residues. V lost 1 base to trimming and J lost 2 bases, with 6 bases between them. Germline V gene data show CDR1 as LNHDA and CDR2 as SQIVND (reference sequence).

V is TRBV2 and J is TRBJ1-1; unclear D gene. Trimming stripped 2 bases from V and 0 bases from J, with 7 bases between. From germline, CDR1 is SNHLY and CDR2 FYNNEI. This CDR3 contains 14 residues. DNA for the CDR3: TGTGCCAGCAGTGAATGGCAGTTGAACACTGAAGCTTTCTTT. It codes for CASSEWQLNTEAFF.

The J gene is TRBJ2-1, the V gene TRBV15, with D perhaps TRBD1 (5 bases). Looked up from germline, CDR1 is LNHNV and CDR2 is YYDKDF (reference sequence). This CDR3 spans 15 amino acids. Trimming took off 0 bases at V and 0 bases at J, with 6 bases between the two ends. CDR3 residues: CATSRDQGSYNEQFF. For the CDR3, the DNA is TGTGCCACCAGCAGAGACCAGGGCTCCTACAATGAGCAGTTCTTC.

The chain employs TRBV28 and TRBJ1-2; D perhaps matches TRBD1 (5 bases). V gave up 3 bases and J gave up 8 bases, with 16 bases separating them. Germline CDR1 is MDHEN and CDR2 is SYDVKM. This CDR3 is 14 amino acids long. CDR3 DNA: TGTGCCAGCAGTTTGTCCAGGGCTCTGAACGGCTACACCTTC. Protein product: CASSLSRALNGYTF.

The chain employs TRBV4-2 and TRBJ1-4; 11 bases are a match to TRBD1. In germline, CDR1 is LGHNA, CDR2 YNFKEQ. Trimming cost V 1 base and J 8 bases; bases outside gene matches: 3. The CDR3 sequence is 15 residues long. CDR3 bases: TGTGCCAGCAGCCAAGGGGGACAGGGGGGCGAAAAACTGTTTTTT. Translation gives CASSQGGQGGEKLFF.

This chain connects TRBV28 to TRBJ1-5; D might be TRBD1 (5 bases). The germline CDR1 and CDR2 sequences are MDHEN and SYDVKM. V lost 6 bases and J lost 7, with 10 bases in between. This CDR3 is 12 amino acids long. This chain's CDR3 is CASSSGDQPQHF. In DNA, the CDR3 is TGTGCCAGCAGCAGCGGGGACCAGCCCCAGCATTTT.

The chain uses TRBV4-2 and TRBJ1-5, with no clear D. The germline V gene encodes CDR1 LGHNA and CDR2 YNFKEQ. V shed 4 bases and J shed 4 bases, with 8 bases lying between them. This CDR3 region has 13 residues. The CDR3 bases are TGTGCCAGCAGCCGTGCAGTTAATCAGCCCCAGCATTTT. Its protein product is CASSRAVNQPQHF.